The sequence of this TCR beta chain was determined in a study of cytomegalovirus exposure and HLA in healthy donors. Details on this clone: Its antigen remains unidentified.

The PCR made use of 60 Vbeta and 13 Jbeta primers. Clones were sequenced by immunoSEQ multiplex PCR, and TCRdb holds only the in-frame ones, with some missing. The sample has about 38,000 clones. Findings and limits, study-wide: Generally TCR sequences proved uncommon, though certain public TCRs appeared in numerous donors.

Germline-derived CDR1 and CDR2 are MNHEY and SMNVEV (reference sequence). The CDR3 is 14 residues long. The junction had 1 base not matched to a gene; V was cut back by 5 bases and J by 0 bases. This receptor was taken from a man in his forties in good health and CMV-seropositive. The rearrangement joins TRBV27 to TRBJ1-5; 7 bases are shared with TRBD1. The source material was PBMCs. The CDR3 reads CASSGTDSNQPQHF. For the CDR3, the DNA is TGTGCCAGCAGTGGGACAGATAGCAATCAGCCCCAGCATTTT.